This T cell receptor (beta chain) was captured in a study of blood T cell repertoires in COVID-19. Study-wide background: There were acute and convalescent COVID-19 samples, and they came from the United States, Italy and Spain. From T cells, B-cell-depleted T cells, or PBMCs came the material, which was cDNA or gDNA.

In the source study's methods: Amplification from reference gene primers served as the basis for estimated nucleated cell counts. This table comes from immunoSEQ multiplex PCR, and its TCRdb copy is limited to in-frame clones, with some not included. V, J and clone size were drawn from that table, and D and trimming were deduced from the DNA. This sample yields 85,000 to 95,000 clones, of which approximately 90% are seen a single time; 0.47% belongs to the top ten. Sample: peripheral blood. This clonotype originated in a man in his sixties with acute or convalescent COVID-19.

The CDR3 DNA reads TGTGCCAGCAGCTTATCGCGGGGGCCGAACACCGGGGAGCTGTTTTTT. Protein product: CASSLSRGPNTGELFF. The rearrangement links TRBV7-3 to TRBJ2-2; a weak D match, TRBD2 (7 bases). The CDR3 has 16 residues. Germline V gene sequence: CDR1 SGHTA, CDR2 FQGTGA. The V and J ends lost 2 bases and 0 bases respectively, with 10 bases between them. Together with reference TRBV7-3 and TRBJ2-2, the CDR3 gives the full variable domain: GAGVSQTPSNKVTEKGKYVELRCDPISGHTALYWYRQSLGQGPEFLIYFQGTGAADDSGLPNDRFFAVRPEGSVSTLKIQRTERGDSAVYLCASSLSRGPNTGELFFGEGSRLTVL.